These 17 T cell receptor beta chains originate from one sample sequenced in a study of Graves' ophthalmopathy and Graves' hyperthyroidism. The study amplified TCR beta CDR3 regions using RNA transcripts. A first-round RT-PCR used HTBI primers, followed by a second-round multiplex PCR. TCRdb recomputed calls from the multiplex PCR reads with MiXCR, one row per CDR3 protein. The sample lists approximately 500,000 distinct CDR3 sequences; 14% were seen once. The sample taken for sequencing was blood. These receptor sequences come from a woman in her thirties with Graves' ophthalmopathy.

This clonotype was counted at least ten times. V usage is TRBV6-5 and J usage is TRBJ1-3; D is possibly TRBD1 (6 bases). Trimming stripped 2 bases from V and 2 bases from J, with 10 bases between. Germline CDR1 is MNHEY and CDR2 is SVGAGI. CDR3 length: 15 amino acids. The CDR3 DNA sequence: TGTGCCAGCAGTTACGGGGACATCACTGGAAACACCATATATTTT. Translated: CASSYGDITGNTIYF.

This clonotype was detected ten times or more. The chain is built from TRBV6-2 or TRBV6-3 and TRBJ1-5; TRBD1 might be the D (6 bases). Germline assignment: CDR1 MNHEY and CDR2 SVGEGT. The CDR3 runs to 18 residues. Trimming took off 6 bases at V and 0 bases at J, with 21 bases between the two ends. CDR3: CASSKRQAYAYSNQPQHF. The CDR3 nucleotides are TGTGCCAGCAGCAAAAGACAGGCCTACGCTTATAGCAATCAGCCCCAGCATTTT.

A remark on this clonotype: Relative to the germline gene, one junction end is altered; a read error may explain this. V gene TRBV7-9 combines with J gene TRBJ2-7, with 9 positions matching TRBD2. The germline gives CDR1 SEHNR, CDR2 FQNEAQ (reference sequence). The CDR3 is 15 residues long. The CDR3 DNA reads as TGTGCCAGCAGTACCTTAGCGGGAGAGGGGAACGAGCACTACTTC. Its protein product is CASSTLAGEGNEHYF.

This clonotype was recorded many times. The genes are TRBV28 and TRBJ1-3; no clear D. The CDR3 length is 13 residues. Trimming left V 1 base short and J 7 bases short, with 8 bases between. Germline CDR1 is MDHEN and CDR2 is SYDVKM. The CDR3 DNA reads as TGTGCCAGCAGTTTATCAGGAGACAACACCATATATTTT. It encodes CASSLSGDNTIYF.

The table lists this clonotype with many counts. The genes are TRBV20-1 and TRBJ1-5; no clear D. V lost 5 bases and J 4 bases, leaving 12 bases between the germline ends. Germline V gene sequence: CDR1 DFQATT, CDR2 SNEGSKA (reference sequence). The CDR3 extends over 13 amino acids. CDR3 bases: TGCAGTGCTTTTTTGAATGGGAATCAGCCCCAGCATTTT. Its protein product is CSAFLNGNQPQHF.

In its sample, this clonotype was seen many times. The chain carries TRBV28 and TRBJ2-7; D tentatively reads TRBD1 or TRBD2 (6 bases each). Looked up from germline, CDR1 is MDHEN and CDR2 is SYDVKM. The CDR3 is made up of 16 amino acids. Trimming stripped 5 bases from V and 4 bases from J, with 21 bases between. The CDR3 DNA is TGTGCCAGCAGTCCAAACGCGGGACATCTCTTTTACGAGCAGTACTTC. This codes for CASSPNAGHLFYEQYF.

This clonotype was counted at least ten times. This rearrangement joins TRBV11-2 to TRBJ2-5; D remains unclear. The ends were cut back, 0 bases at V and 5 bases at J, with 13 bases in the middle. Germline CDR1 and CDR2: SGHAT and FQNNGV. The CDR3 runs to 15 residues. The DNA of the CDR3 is TGTGCCAGCAGCTTAGATCGCACCGATGGGGAGACCCAGTACTTC. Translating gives CASSLDRTDGETQYF.

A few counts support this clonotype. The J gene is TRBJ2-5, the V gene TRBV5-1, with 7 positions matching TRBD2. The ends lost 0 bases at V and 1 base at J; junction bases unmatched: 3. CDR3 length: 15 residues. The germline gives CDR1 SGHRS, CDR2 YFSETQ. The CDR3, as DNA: TGCGCCAGCAGCTTGGGAGCGGGGTCCCAAGAGACCCAGTACTTC. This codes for CASSLGAGSQETQYF.

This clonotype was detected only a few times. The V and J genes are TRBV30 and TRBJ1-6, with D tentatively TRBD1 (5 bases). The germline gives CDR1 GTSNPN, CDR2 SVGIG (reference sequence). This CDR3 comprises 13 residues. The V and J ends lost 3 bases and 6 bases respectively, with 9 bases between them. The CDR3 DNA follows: TGTGCCTGGAGGCAGGGAGCTAATTCACCCCTCCACTTT. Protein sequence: CAWRQGANSPLHF.

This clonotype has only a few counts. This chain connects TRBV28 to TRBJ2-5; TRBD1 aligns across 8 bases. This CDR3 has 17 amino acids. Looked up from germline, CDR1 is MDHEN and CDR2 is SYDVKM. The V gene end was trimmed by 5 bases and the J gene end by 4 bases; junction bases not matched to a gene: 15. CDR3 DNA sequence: TGTGCCAGCAGTCCCGCAGCTGACAGGGGTGAGGGAGAGACCCAGTACTTC. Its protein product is CASSPAADRGEGETQYF.

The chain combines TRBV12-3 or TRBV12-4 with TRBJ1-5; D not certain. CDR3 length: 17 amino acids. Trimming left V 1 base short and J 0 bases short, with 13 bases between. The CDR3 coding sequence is TGTGCCAGCAGTTTAGTAATTCCGGGTTATAGCAATCAGCCCCAGCATTTT. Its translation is CASSLVIPGYSNQPQHF.

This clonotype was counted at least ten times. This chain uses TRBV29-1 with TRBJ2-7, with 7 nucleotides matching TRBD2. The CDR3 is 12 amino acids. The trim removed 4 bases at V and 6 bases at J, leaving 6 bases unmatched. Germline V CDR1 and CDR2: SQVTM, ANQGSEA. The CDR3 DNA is TGCAGCGTTGGCGTAAGCGGGACCGAGCAGTACTTC. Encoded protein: CSVGVSGTEQYF.

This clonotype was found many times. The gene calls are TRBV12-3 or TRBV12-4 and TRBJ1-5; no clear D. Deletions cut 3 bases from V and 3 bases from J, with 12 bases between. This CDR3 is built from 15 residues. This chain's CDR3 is CASSFKRVPNQPQHF. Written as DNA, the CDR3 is TGTGCCAGCAGTTTTAAGAGGGTACCCAATCAGCCCCAGCATTTT.

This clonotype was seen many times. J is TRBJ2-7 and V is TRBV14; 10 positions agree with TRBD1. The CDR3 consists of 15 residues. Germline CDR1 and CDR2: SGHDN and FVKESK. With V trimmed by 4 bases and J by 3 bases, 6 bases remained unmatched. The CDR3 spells CASSPGQGVSYEQYF. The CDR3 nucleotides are TGTGCCAGCAGCCCCGGACAGGGGGTCAGCTACGAGCAGTACTTC. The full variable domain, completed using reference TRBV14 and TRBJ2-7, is EAGVTQFPSHSVIEKGQTVTLRCDPISGHDNLYWYRRVMGKEIKFLLHFVKESKQDESGMPNNRFLAERTGGTYSTLKVQPAELEDSGVYFCASSPGQGVSYEQYFGPGTRLTVT.

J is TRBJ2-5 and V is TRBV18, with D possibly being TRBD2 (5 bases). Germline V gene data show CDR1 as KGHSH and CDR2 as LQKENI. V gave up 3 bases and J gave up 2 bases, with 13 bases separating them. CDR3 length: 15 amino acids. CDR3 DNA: TGTGCCAGCTCACCTTTCGGGGATTCGCAAGAGACCCAGTACTTC. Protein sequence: CASSPFGDSQETQYF.

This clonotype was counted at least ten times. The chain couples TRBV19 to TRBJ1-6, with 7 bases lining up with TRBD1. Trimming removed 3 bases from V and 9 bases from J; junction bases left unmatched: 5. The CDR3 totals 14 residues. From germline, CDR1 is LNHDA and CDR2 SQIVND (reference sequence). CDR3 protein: CASSIGTVRSPLHF. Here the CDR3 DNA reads TGTGCCAGTAGTATTGGGACAGTACGTTCACCCCTCCACTTT.

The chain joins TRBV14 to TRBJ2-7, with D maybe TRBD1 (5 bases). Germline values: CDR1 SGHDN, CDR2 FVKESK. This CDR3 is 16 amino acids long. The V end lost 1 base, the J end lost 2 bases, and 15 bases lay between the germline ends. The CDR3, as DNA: TGTGCCAGCAGCCAAGGAGCCCAGGGCCTAGCCTACGAGCAGTACTTC. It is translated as CASSQGAQGLAYEQYF.